The 10 T cell receptor beta chains given below trace back to one sample, sequenced in a study of T-cell memory formation after mild COVID-19. Via MiXCR, TCRdb re-called the 5' RACE reads, giving one row per CDR3 protein. This sample yields about 440,000 distinct CDR3 sequences, of which 15% to 25% are seen a single time; approximately 8.1% belongs to the top ten. Sequencing used PBMCs or a T cell subset sorted from them (not recorded which). The receptors come from an adult woman who had mild COVID-19 (a few samples of this study predate the infection). Cell type and time point are not known.

The rearrangement uses TRBV3-1 and TRBJ2-1, with 8 bases fitting TRBD2. Unmatched junction bases numbered 8, after V lost 1 base and J lost 6 bases. Germline V gene lookup returns CDR1 LGHDT and CDR2 YNNKEL (reference sequence). This CDR3 has 16 residues. DNA for the CDR3: TGTGCCAGCAGCCAAGGGGTTCTGGGACTAGGCAATGAGCAGTTCTTC. It translates to CASSQGVLGLGNEQFF.

This clonotype was seen more than once but under ten times. The chain recombines TRBV6-2 or TRBV6-3 with TRBJ1-5; D is perhaps TRBD1 (6 bases). CDR3 length: 15 residues. Trimming removed 7 bases at V and 2 bases at J, with 15 bases between. Germline V lookup: CDR1 MNHEY, CDR2 SVGEGT. In nucleotides, the CDR3 is TGTGCCAGCACCCGGGGGGGGCTGGGCAATCAGCCCCAGCATTTT. Encoded protein: CASTRGGLGNQPQHF.

This clonotype was detected a few times. V and J are TRBV4-2 and TRBJ1-1; no clear D. CDR3 size: 15 residues. Germline CDR1 reads LGHNA; CDR2 reads YNFKEQ. Deletions cut 0 bases from V and 4 bases from J, with 12 bases between. The CDR3 here is CASSQDLGWATEAFF. In nucleotides, the CDR3 is TGTGCCAGCAGCCAAGATCTGGGTTGGGCCACTGAAGCTTTCTTT.

This clonotype was seen ten or more times. J is TRBJ2-6 and V is TRBV5-1; D gene ambiguous. This CDR3 region has 13 residues. With 2 bases removed from V and 2 bases from J, the gap between germline ends came to 2 bases. Germline CDR1 SGHRS, CDR2 YFSETQ. The CDR3 bases are TGCGCCAGCAGCTTAACTGGGGCCAACGTCCTGACTTTC. This gives the protein CASSLTGANVLTF.

J is TRBJ2-3 and V is TRBV9; D not certain. V was trimmed by 1 base and J by 4 bases, leaving 7 bases between them. The germline V gene has CDR1 SGDLS and CDR2 YYNGEE. The CDR3 consists of 13 residues. The CDR3 nucleotides are TGTGCCAGCAGCGTACAGATAGCAGATACGCAGTATTTT. It translates to CASSVQIADTQYF.

This clonotype was detected only a few times. V gene TRBV4-2 combines with J gene TRBJ2-7; 7 bases align to TRBD1. With 1 base clipped from V and 5 bases from J, the junction kept 2 bases outside the gene matches. This CDR3 spans 13 amino acids. Germline assignment: CDR1 LGHNA and CDR2 YNFKEQ. The CDR3 protein is CASSQATGHEQYF. CDR3 DNA sequence: TGTGCCAGCAGCCAAGCGACAGGGCACGAGCAGTACTTC.

The rearrangement joins TRBV11-1 to TRBJ2-2; tentatively, D is TRBD2 (6 bases). V lost 1 base and J 5 bases, leaving 8 bases between the germline ends. Germline loops: CDR1 SGHAT, CDR2 FQDESV (reference sequence). The CDR3 has 14 residues. The CDR3 region is CASSLDGGTGELFF. DNA for the CDR3: TGTGCCAGCAGCTTAGACGGGGGAACCGGGGAGCTGTTTTTT.

On this clonotype itself: Because the CDR3's place on the DNA is in doubt, the DNA is left out and the CDR3 is given as listed by TCRdb. The gene calls are TRBV20-1 and TRBJ1-5; the tabulated D call, TRBD1, remains unverified against the DNA. The CDR3 is 15 residues long, counting both termini. CDR1 and CDR2 from the germline V gene are DFQATT and SNEGSKA (reference sequence). This CDR3 is CSASVFGTGNFPGHF.

This clonotype was counted a few times. This sequence joins TRBV12-3 or TRBV12-4 and TRBJ2-1; maybe TRBD2 (6 bases). V gave up 10 bases and J gave up 6 bases, with 16 bases separating them. This CDR3 is built from 13 residues. In nucleotides, the CDR3 is TGTGCCACAACGCTGGGACTGGGCAATGAGCAGTTCTTC. Its protein is CATTLGLGNEQFF.

The chain carries TRBV30 and TRBJ2-2; the D is unclear. Trimming cost V 1 base and J 4 bases, with 7 bases left between them. The CDR3 is 13 residues long. The germline gives CDR1 GTSNPN, CDR2 SVGIG (reference sequence). The CDR3 sequence is CAWSALTTGELFF. The CDR3 DNA reads as TGTGCCTGGAGTGCACTTACCACCGGGGAGCTGTTTTTT.